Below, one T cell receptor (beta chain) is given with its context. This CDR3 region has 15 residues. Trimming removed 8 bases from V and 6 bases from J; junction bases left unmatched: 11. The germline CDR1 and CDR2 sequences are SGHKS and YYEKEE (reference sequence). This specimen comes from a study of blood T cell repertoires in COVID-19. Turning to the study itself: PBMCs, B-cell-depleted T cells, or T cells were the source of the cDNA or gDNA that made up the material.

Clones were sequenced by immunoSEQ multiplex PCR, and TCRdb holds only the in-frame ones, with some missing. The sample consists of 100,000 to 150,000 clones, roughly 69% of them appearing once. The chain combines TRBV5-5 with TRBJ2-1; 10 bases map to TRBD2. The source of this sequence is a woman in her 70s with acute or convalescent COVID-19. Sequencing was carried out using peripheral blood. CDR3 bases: TGTGCCAGTACTGGAGCGGGAGGGCCGGGCAATGAGCAGTTCTTC. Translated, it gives CASTGAGGPGNEQFF.